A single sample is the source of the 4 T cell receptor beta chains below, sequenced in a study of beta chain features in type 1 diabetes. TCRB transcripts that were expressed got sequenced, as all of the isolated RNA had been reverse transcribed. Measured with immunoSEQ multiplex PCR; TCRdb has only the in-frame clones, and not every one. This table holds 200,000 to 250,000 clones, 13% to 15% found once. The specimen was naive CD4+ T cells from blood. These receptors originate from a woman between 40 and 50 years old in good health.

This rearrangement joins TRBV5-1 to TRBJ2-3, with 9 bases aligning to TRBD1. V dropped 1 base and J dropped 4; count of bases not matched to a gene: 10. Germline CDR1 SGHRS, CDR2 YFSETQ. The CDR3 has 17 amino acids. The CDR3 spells CASSLIYRGRSADTQYF. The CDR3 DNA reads TGCGCCAGCAGCTTGATCTACAGGGGGCGTAGTGCAGATACGCAGTATTTT.

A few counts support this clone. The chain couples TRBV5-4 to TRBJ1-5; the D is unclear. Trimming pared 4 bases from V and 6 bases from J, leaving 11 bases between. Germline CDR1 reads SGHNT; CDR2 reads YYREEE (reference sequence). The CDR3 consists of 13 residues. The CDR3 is CASSPIYRQPQHF. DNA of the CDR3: TGTGCCAGCAGCCCTATTTATCGTCAGCCCCAGCATTTT.

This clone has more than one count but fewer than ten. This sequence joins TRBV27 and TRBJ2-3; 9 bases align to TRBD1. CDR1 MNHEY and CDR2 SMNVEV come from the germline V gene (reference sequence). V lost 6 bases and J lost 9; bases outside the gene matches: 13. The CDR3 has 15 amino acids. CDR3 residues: CASSPDRGRRVTQYF. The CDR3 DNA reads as TGTGCCAGCAGCCCGGACAGGGGTCGCCGTGTAACGCAGTATTTT.

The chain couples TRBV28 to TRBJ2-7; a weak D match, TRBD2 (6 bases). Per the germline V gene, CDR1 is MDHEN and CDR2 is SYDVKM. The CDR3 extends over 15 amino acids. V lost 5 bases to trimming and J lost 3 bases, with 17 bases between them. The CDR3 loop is CASSPGGADFYEQYF. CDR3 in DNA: TGTGCCAGCAGTCCTGGCGGGGCGGATTTCTACGAGCAGTACTTC.